Each of the 28 T cell receptor beta chains below was sequenced from the same sample in a study of graft-versus-host responses after intestinal transplantation. These receptors lack a known antigen. Some clones are missing from TCRdb's copy, which holds only in-frame ones; the method was immunoSEQ multiplex PCR. The data hold about 82,000 clones, with roughly 91% observed a single time. Sequencing was performed on unstimulated CD4+ T cells sorted from spleen or lymph node cells, taken before intestinal transplant. The receptors here all came from a human donor who received an intestinal transplant.

The rearrangement uses TRBV19 and TRBJ1-2; D is unresolved. This CDR3 has 14 residues. Per the germline V gene, CDR1 is LNHDA and CDR2 is SQIVND (reference sequence). The germline V and J ends were trimmed by 7 bases and 2 bases, with 14 bases remaining between them. CDR3 residues: CASKRLEANYGYTF. The CDR3 bases are TGTGCCAGTAAGAGGTTGGAGGCGAACTATGGCTACACCTTC.

This chain links TRBV7-2 with TRBJ1-4; weak D call: TRBD1 (6 bases). Per the germline V gene, CDR1 is SGHTA and CDR2 is FQGNSA. This CDR3 is built from 15 residues. Trimming removed 6 bases at V and 4 bases at J, with 15 bases between. For the CDR3, the DNA is TGTGCCAGCAGTTTGCCGGGACAAAATAATGAAAAACTGTTTTTT. It translates to CASSLPGQNNEKLFF.

The J gene is TRBJ2-7, the V gene TRBV6-5; D is uncertain. The germline gives CDR1 MNHEY, CDR2 SVGAGI. This CDR3 has 11 residues. Trimming left V 0 bases short and J 6 bases short, with 3 bases between. CDR3 DNA: TGTGCCAGCAGTTACTCGAGCGAGCAGTACTTC. Translating it yields CASSYSSEQYF.

V usage is TRBV6-6 and J usage is TRBJ2-7; D is unresolved. The CDR3 has 15 amino acids. CDR1 is MNHNY, CDR2 SVGAGI, per germline (reference sequence). V lost 0 bases and J 6 bases, leaving 15 bases between the germline ends. CDR3 sequence: CASSYSRPGLGEQYF. Written as DNA, the CDR3 is TGTGCCAGCAGTTACTCGAGGCCGGGTCTGGGCGAGCAGTACTTC.

The J gene is TRBJ2-5, the V gene TRBV7-2, with D perhaps matching TRBD2 (5 bases). TRBJ2-7 matches the DNA end more closely, so the J call is doubtful. Germline V gene data show CDR1 as SGHTA and CDR2 as FQGNSA. This CDR3 has 14 amino acids. CDR3: CASSLLTGTYEQYF. In DNA form, the CDR3 reads TGTGCCAGCAGCTTATTAACGGGAACCTACGAGCAGTACTTC.

The chain employs TRBV29-1 and TRBJ2-1; 8 bases match TRBD1. The V and J ends lost 6 bases and 9 bases, in that order; junction bases with no gene match: 13. The CDR3 extends over 14 amino acids. The V gene's germline CDR1 is SQVTM and CDR2 ANQGSEA. The CDR3 DNA reads as TGCAGCGTATATGGCAGGGGGCAGGTTAGTGAGCAGTTCTTC. Its protein product is CSVYGRGQVSEQFF.

This chain links TRBV7-9 with TRBJ2-5, with a weak D call TRBD2 (7 bases). V gave up 0 bases and J gave up 12 bases, with 14 bases separating them. This CDR3 contains 13 residues. Germline lookup yields CDR1 SEHNR and CDR2 FQNEAQ (reference sequence). For the CDR3, the DNA is TGTGCCAGCAGCTTAGCAACAGGGAGGGAGAAGTACTTC. Its translation is CASSLATGREKYF.

This clone was recorded once. The chain recombines TRBV27 with TRBJ1-2; D is unresolved. With 8 bases removed from V and 4 bases from J, the gap between germline ends came to 17 bases. Germline V gene data show CDR1 as MNHEY and CDR2 as SMNVEV (reference sequence). The length of the CDR3 is 14 residues. The CDR3 bases are TGTGCCAGCTCGGGGAGTTTAATGGGCTATGGCTACACCTTC. This sequence encodes CASSGSLMGYGYTF.

The V gene is TRBV7-2, the J gene TRBJ1-6; D gene ambiguous. Germline CDR1 reads SGHTA; CDR2 reads FQGNSA. This CDR3 contains 13 residues. V lost 5 bases and J lost 10, with 12 bases in between. This chain's CDR3 is CASSPESYSPLHF. The CDR3 nucleotides read TGTGCCAGCAGCCCCGAAAGCTACTCACCCCTCCACTTT.

Only one count was recorded for this clone. In DNA, the CDR3 is TGTGCCAGCAGTCCCAGGGCCCTCAATGAGCAGTTCTTC. Its translation: CASSPRALNEQFF. The chain has TRBV2 and TRBJ2-1; the D gene is possibly TRBD1 (5 bases). The V end was cut by 5 bases, the J end by 6 bases, with 11 bases between. This CDR3 is 13 amino acids long. Per germline, CDR1 SNHLY and CDR2 FYNNEI.

This chain joins TRBV19 and TRBJ1-2; the match to TRBD1 covers 10 bases. The CDR3 is 14 amino acids. Unmatched junction bases numbered 5, after V lost 0 bases and J lost 10 bases. Germline CDR1 LNHDA, CDR2 SQIVND (reference sequence). CDR3 sequence reads: CASSIDHGQGDYTF. The CDR3 region has the DNA TGTGCCAGTAGTATAGACCACGGACAGGGGGACTACACCTTC. The whole variable domain, filled in from reference TRBV19 and TRBJ1-2, reads DGGITQSPKYLFRKEGQNVTLSCEQNLNHDAMYWYRQDPGQGLRLIYYSQIVNDFQKGDIAEGYSVSREKKESFPLTVTSAQKNPTAFYLCASSIDHGQGDYTFGSGTRLTVV.

This clone came up a few times. The rearrangement links TRBV10-3 to TRBJ1-1; 7 bases fit TRBD1. The length of the CDR3 is 15 residues. V gave up 2 bases and J gave up 4 bases; unmatched junction bases: 7. CDR1 is ENHRY and CDR2 is SYGVKD in the germline V gene. The CDR3: CAISEEGAWVTEAFF. CDR3 bases: TGTGCCATCAGTGAGGAGGGGGCTTGGGTCACTGAAGCTTTCTTT.

The rearrangement uses TRBV7-2 and TRBJ2-2, with D maybe TRBD2 (6 bases). V lost 5 bases to trimming and J lost 6 bases, with 10 bases between them. CDR3 length equals 13 residues. Germline-derived CDR1 and CDR2 are SGHTA and FQGNSA. The CDR3 region has the DNA TGTGCCAGCAGCCAAACGGGGGCCGGGGAGCTGTTTTTT. Translation gives CASSQTGAGELFF.

The J gene is TRBJ2-7, the V gene TRBV11-3; D remains unclear. The CDR3 is 14 amino acids. V was shortened by 1 base and J by 3 bases, with 10 bases between the two germline ends. Germline assignment: CDR1 SGHNT and CDR2 YENEEA. CDR3 loop: CASSLGPSLYEQYF. CDR3 DNA sequence: TGTGCCAGCAGCTTAGGTCCAAGCCTCTACGAGCAGTACTTC.

This clone was recorded only once. The V and J genes are TRBV25-1 and TRBJ1-3; D unclear. Germline loops: CDR1 MGHDK, CDR2 SYGVNS. The CDR3 covers 15 residues. The ends were cut back, 7 bases at V and 0 bases at J, with 13 bases in the middle. This CDR3 reads CASTDPRSSGNTIYF. For the CDR3, the DNA is TGTGCCAGCACAGATCCCCGGAGCTCTGGAAACACCATATATTTT.

The chain joins TRBV10-2 to TRBJ2-5, with a weak D call TRBD1 (6 bases). The CDR3 is 13 residues long. The germline CDR1 and CDR2 sequences are WSHSY and SAAADI. V was trimmed by 4 bases and J by 2 bases, leaving 8 bases between them. CDR3 loop: CASSVRGQETQYF. The CDR3, as DNA: TGCGCCAGCAGTGTGAGGGGGCAAGAGACCCAGTACTTC.

This sequence joins TRBV29-1 and TRBJ2-5; 10 nucleotides match TRBD2. Germline CDR1 and CDR2: SQVTM and ANQGSEA. The V segment lost 4 bases and the J segment 5 bases; nucleotides outside the gene matches: 7. CDR3 length: 14 amino acids. The CDR3 DNA sequence: TGCAGCGTTGTTAAGGTGACTAGCGGGGAGACCCAGTACTTC. It codes for CSVVKVTSGETQYF.

This CDR3 is CASSRGGGRGNNEQFF. CDR3 sequence (DNA): TGTGCCAGCAGCCGGGGGGGAGGACGAGGAAACAATGAGCAGTTCTTC. The chain joins TRBV5-4 to TRBJ2-1; 8 nucleotides line up with TRBD2. This CDR3 has 16 amino acids. V lost 4 bases to trimming and J lost 5 bases; unmatched junction nucleotides: 11. From germline, CDR1 is SGHNT and CDR2 YYREEE (reference sequence).

This clone has only one observation. V and J are TRBV6-4 and TRBJ2-1; D is ambiguous. The V end was cut by 6 bases, the J end by 7 bases, with 19 bases between. CDR3 length: 15 amino acids. From germline, CDR1 is MRHNA and CDR2 SNTAGT. CDR3 loop: CASRVSFSGSNEQFF. CDR3 nucleotides: TGTGCCAGCAGAGTTAGCTTTAGTGGGTCAAATGAGCAGTTCTTC.

The J gene is TRBJ1-6, the V gene TRBV15; a weak D match, TRBD1 (6 bases). V dropped 5 bases and J dropped 8 bases, with 16 bases sitting between them. Germline-derived CDR1 and CDR2 are LNHNV and YYDKDF (reference sequence). CDR3 length: 15 residues. Written as DNA, the CDR3 is TGTGCCACCAGCCGAACAGGGCTCGTGGATTCACCCCTCCACTTT. It encodes CATSRTGLVDSPLHF.

This chain links TRBV2 with TRBJ1-1, with 11 nucleotides matching TRBD1. There are 15 residues in the CDR3. Losses at the gene ends were 7 bases for V and 5 bases for J; bases not matched to a gene: 9. Germline lookup yields CDR1 SNHLY and CDR2 FYNNEI. Here the CDR3 reads CASKDRGLLSTEAFF. Here the CDR3 DNA reads TGTGCCAGCAAGGACAGGGGGCTTCTAAGTACTGAAGCTTTCTTT.

The V gene is TRBV19, the J gene TRBJ2-3; 7 bases align to TRBD1. Trimming cost V 2 bases and J 5 bases; bases outside gene matches: 1. Looked up from germline, CDR1 is LNHDA and CDR2 is SQIVND (reference sequence). This CDR3 is 13 amino acids long. The CDR3 here is CASSIYRGDTQYF. The CDR3 nucleotides are TGTGCCAGTAGTATATACAGGGGAGATACGCAGTATTTT.

The chain recombines TRBV18 with TRBJ1-1, with D uncertain. The CDR3 contains 13 residues. Trimming took 3 bases from V and 3 from J, leaving 8 bases between them. The germline gives CDR1 KGHSH, CDR2 LQKENI. The CDR3 is CASSPVQDTEAFF. The CDR3 nucleotides are TGTGCCAGCTCACCGGTACAAGACACTGAAGCTTTCTTT.

The rearrangement uses TRBV27 and TRBJ2-5, with 7 bases fitting TRBD1. The germline V gene encodes CDR1 MNHEY and CDR2 SMNVEV (reference sequence). The V gene end was trimmed by 4 bases and the J gene end by 5 bases; junction bases not matched to a gene: 13. The CDR3 covers 16 residues. CDR3 amino acids: CASSSNGLQGQETQYF. DNA for the CDR3: TGTGCCAGCAGTTCAAATGGGCTACAGGGGCAGGAGACCCAGTACTTC.

The chain uses TRBV9 and TRBJ1-3; no firm D call. V was cut by 4 bases and J by 0 bases, with 8 bases left in between. Germline V CDR1 and CDR2: SGDLS, YYNGEE. The CDR3 contains 14 residues. The CDR3 sequence: CASSLQSSGNTIYF. In nucleotides, the CDR3 is TGTGCCAGCAGCTTACAGAGCTCTGGAAACACCATATATTTT.

This chain joins TRBV6-6 and TRBJ2-5; possibly TRBD2 for D (6 bases). The CDR3 spans 15 residues. Trimming stripped 2 bases from V and 2 bases from J, with 12 bases between. Germline V lookup: CDR1 MNHNY, CDR2 SVGAGI (reference sequence). CDR3 nucleotides: TGTGCCAGCAGTTACGCTGTGGGGACTCAAGAGACCCAGTACTTC. This sequence encodes CASSYAVGTQETQYF.

This chain joins TRBV6-5 and TRBJ1-1; TRBD1 aligns across 7 bases. The CDR3 sequence is 13 residues long. The V gene's germline CDR1 is MNHEY and CDR2 SVGAGI. J was trimmed by 7 bases and V by 6 bases; bases with no gene match: 8. The CDR3 protein is CASRGQPRLEAFF. DNA for the CDR3: TGTGCCAGCAGGGGACAGCCCCGACTTGAAGCTTTCTTT.

Remarks on this clone: This sample also contains other DNA sequences that code for the same CDR3. This chain links TRBV14 with TRBJ1-4, with D maybe TRBD1 (5 bases). In germline, CDR1 is SGHDN, CDR2 FVKESK. V was trimmed by 2 bases and J by 8 bases, leaving 12 bases between them. The CDR3 consists of 14 residues. The CDR3 coding sequence is TGTGCCAGCAGCCAATCAGGGCTTGGCGAAAAACTGTTTTTT. Translated, it gives CASSQSGLGEKLFF.